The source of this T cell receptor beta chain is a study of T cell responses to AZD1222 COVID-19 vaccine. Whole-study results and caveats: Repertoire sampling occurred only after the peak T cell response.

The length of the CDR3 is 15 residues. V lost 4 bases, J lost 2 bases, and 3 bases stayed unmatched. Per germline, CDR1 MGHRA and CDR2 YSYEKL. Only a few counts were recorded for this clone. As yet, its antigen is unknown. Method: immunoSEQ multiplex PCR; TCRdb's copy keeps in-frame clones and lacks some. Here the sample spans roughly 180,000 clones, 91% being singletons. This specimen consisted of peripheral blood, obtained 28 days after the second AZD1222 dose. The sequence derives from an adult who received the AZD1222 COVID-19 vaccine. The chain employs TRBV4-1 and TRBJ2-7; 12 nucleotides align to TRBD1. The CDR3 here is CASSPGTGGTYEQYF. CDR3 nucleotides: TGCGCCAGCAGCCCCGGGACAGGGGGCACCTACGAGCAGTACTTC.